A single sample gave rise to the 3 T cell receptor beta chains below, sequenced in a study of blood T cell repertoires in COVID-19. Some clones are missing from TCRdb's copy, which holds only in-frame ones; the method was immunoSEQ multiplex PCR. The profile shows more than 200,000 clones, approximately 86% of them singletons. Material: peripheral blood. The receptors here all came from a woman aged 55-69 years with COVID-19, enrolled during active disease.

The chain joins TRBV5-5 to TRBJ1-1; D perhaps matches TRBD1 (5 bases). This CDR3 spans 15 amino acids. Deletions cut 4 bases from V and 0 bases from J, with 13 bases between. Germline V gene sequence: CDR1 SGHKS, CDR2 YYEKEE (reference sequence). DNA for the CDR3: TGTGCCAGCAGCCAAGTGGGCAGGGTGAACACTGAAGCTTTCTTT. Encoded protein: CASSQVGRVNTEAFF.

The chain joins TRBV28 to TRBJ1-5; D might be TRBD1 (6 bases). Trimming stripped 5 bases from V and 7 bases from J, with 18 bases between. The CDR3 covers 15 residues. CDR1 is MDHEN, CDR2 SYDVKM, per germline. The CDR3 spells CASSPLTGGWQPQHF. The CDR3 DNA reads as TGTGCCAGCAGTCCCTTGACAGGCGGTTGGCAGCCCCAGCATTTT.

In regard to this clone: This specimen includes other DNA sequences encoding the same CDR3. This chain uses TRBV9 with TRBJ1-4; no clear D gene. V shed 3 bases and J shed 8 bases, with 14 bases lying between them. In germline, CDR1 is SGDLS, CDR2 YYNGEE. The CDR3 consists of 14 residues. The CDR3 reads CASSALGGNEKLFF. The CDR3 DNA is TGTGCCAGCAGCGCCCTTGGAGGGAACGAAAAACTGTTTTTT.